The present T cell receptor (beta chain) was sequenced within a study of blood T cell repertoires in COVID-19. Looked up from germline, CDR1 is SNHLY and CDR2 is FYNNEI. The V end was cut by 7 bases, the J end by 3 bases, with 21 bases between. The CDR3 runs to 17 residues. The method was immunoSEQ multiplex PCR; TCRdb's version includes in-frame clones alone and lacks a portion of them. The sample yields roughly 310,000 clones, approximately 87% seen once. This chain links TRBV2 with TRBJ1-4, with D perhaps TRBD1 (6 bases). The receptor was derived from a woman aged 50 to 65 with active or convalescent COVID-19. The sample comprised peripheral blood. The chain's CDR3 is CASTGRGGRGSNEKLFF. The CDR3 coding sequence is TGTGCCAGCACCGGGAGGGGTGGCAGGGGATCTAATGAAAAACTGTTTTTT.